The 10 T cell receptor beta chains in this list originate from one sample, sequenced in a study of cytomegalovirus exposure and HLA in healthy donors. PCR employed 60 Vbeta and 13 Jbeta primers. Sequenced by immunoSEQ multiplex PCR; TCRdb stores in-frame clones only, minus some. This sample has 150,000 to 200,000 clones, with about 80% found just once. Sequenced: PBMCs. These receptors were taken from a woman aged 18-29 years in good health and CMV-seropositive.

The V gene is TRBV6-1, the J gene TRBJ1-1; a possible D gene is TRBD1 (6 bases). The germline CDR1 and CDR2 sequences are MNHNS and SASEGT. V shed 6 bases and J shed 11 bases, with 19 bases lying between them. This CDR3 region has 13 residues. For the CDR3, the DNA is TGTGCCAGCAGGGGCCTGGTGAAGGGGGACGCTTTCTTT. Translated, it gives CASRGLVKGDAFF.

V is TRBV19 and J is TRBJ1-3, with TRBD1 identical over 10 bases. Per the germline V gene, CDR1 is LNHDA and CDR2 is SQIVND (reference sequence). There are 16 residues in the CDR3. Trimming cost V 6 bases and J 5 bases; bases outside gene matches: 10. Written as DNA, the CDR3 is TGTGCCAGTAGCACCGGGACAGGGGTTTTTCGAAACACCATATATTTT. Translation: CASSTGTGVFRNTIYF. The full variable domain, completed using reference TRBV19 and TRBJ1-3, is DGGITQSPKYLFRKEGQNVTLSCEQNLNHDAMYWYRQDPGQGLRLIYYSQIVNDFQKGDIAEGYSVSREKKESFPLTVTSAQKNPTAFYLCASSTGTGVFRNTIYFGEGSWLTVV.

The V call is TRBV11-2, the J call TRBJ2-3; unclear D gene. Looked up from germline, CDR1 is SGHAT and CDR2 is FQNNGV. This CDR3 region has 15 residues. The V end lost 5 bases, the J end lost 1 base, and 13 bases lay between the germline ends. This CDR3 reads CASSQAPVGTDTQYF. The CDR3 nucleotides are TGTGCCAGCAGCCAAGCGCCGGTTGGCACAGATACGCAGTATTTT.

The chain combines TRBV9 with TRBJ2-5; 7 bases match TRBD1. TRBJ2-7 explains the end of the DNA better; the J call may be wrong. The CDR3 runs to 15 residues. Germline values: CDR1 SGDLS, CDR2 YYNGEE. CDR3 region: CASSVGQGVSYEQYF. The CDR3 region has the DNA TGTGCCAGCAGCGTAGGTCAGGGGGTATCCTACGAGCAGTACTTC.

J is TRBJ1-2 and V is TRBV6-5; 8 bases align to TRBD1. The germline gives CDR1 MNHEY, CDR2 SVGAGI. V was clipped by 0 bases and J by 6 bases; unmatched bases: 6. The CDR3 covers 15 residues. CDR3 DNA: TGTGCCAGCAGTTACTCTGGACAGGGAGGACATGGCTACACCTTC. Its protein is CASSYSGQGGHGYTF.

The chain uses TRBV15 and TRBJ1-1; perhaps TRBD1 as D (5 bases). This CDR3 is 16 amino acids long. Trimming pared 5 bases from V and 1 base from J, leaving 17 bases between. Germline CDR1 reads LNHNV; CDR2 reads YYDKDF (reference sequence). The CDR3 region is CATSATRGGPNTEAFF. The CDR3 bases are TGTGCCACCAGCGCCACTCGGGGGGGTCCGAACACTGAAGCTTTCTTT.

V and J are TRBV4-2 and TRBJ2-5; D is unclear. The V and J ends lost 4 bases and 1 base respectively, with 7 bases between them. The CDR3 consists of 13 residues. The germline gives CDR1 LGHNA, CDR2 YNFKEQ. For the CDR3, the DNA is TGTGCCAGCAGCCTAACAAGCCAAGAGACCCAGTACTTC. Its translation: CASSLTSQETQYF.

J is TRBJ1-1 and V is TRBV6-7; 9 bases agree with TRBD1. TRBV6-7 is assigned to the ORF class and has an uncertain function. With 2 bases clipped from V and 3 bases from J, the junction kept 13 bases outside the gene matches. The CDR3 is 18 amino acids. The CDR3 protein is CASSYAKTGGGMDTEAFF. The CDR3 DNA is TGTGCCAGCAGTTACGCGAAAACAGGGGGCGGGATGGACACTGAAGCTTTCTTT.

The chain uses TRBV9 and TRBJ2-1; TRBD2 matches at 13 bases. With V trimmed by 4 bases and J by 1 base, 11 bases remained unmatched. CDR3 length: 19 amino acids. Germline V gene sequence: CDR1 SGDLS, CDR2 YYNGEE. The CDR3 DNA sequence: TGTGCCAGCAGCTTCCCCTGGACTAGCGGGGGTGAATCCTACAATGAGCAGTTCTTC. Translating it yields CASSFPWTSGGESYNEQFF.

V usage is TRBV28 and J usage is TRBJ1-1; no definite D call. Germline values: CDR1 MDHEN, CDR2 SYDVKM. The CDR3 is made up of 16 amino acids. Trimming pared 4 bases from V and 4 bases from J, leaving 19 bases between. The CDR3 loop reads CASSSPPGVGSTEAFF. The DNA of the CDR3 is TGTGCCAGCAGTTCCCCCCCCGGGGTAGGGAGCACTGAAGCTTTCTTT.